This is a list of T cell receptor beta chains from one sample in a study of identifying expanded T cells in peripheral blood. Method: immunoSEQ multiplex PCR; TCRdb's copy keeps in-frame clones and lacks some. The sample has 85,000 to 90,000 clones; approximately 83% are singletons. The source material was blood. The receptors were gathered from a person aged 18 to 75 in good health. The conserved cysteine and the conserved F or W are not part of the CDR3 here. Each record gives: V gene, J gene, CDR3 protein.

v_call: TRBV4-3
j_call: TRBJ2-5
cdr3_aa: ASSQNPHPSGGQETQY

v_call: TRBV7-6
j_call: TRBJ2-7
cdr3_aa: ASSLSLGQAYEQY

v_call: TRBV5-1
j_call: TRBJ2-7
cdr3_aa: ASSSDSSYEQY

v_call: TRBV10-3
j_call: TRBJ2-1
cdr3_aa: AISGEGPSSYNEQF

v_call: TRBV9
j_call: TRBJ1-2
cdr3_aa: ASSVDPISRVARDGYT

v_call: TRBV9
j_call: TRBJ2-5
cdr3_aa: ASSVGGQETQY

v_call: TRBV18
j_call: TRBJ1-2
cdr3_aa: ASSPPGLRGGYT

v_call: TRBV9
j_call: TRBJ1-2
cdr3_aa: ASSADSRGYGYT

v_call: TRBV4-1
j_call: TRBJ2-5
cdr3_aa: ASSQWQSQETQY

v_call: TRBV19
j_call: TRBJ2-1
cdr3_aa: ASSILPQRSSYNEQF

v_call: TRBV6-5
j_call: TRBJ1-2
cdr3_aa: ASSYSVSYT

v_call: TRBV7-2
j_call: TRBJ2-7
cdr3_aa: ASSLAQTSYEQY

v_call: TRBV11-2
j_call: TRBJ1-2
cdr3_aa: ASSSYRLTNYGYT

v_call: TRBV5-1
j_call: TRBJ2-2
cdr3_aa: ASSLEGWNGELF

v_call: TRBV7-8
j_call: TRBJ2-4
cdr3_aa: ASSLAGTSGGQNIQY

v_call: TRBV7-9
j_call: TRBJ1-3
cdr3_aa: ASSLRRAGNTIY

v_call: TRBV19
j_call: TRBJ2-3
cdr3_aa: ASSFLAGERTDTQY

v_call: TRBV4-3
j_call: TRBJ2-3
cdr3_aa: ASSQLFGTRTDTDTQY

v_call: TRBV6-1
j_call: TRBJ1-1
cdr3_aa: ASSDTGRMNTEAF

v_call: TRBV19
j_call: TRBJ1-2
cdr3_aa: ASSIPGQEYDGYT

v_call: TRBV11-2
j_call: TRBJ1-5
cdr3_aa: ASSFVGQPQH

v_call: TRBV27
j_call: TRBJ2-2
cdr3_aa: ASSWAATNTGELF

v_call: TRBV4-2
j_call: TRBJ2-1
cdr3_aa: ASSRAGTRYNEQF

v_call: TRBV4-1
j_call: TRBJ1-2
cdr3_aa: ASSRPGTGNYGYT

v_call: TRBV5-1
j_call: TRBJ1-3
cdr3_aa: ASSLGGGYSGNTIY

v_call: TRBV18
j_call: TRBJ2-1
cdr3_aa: ASSPSFGTGSSSSYNEQF

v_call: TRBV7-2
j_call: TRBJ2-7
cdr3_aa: ASSLKAPGGRETPYEQY